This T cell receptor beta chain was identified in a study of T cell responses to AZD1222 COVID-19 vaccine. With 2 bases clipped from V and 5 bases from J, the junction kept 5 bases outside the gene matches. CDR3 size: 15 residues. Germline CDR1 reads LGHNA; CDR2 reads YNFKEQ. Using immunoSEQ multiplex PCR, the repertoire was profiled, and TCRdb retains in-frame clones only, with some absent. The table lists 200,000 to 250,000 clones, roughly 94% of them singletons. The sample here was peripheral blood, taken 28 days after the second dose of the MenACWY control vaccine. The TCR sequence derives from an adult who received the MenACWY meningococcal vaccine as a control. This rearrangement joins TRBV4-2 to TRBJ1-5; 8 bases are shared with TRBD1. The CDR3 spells CASSQQDRGDQPQHF. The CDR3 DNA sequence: TGTGCCAGCAGCCAACAAGACAGGGGAGATCAGCCCCAGCATTTT.